What follows are 31 T cell receptor beta chains derived from one specimen sequenced in a study of blood T cell repertoires in COVID-19. Assay: immunoSEQ multiplex PCR; the TCRdb copy retains only in-frame clones and omits some. The table shows about 130,000 clones, with roughly nine tenths occurring only once. The material sequenced was peripheral blood. These TCRs come from a woman in her 70s with COVID-19, enrolled during active disease.

This clone was counted between two and nine times. The chain couples TRBV5-1 to TRBJ1-1; the match to TRBD1 covers 9 bases. The CDR3 covers 16 residues. V was clipped by 5 bases and J by 10 bases; unmatched bases: 18. Looked up from germline, CDR1 is SGHRS and CDR2 is YFSETQ. DNA for the CDR3: TGCGCCAGCAGTTCACAGGGGGCCCAGAACAGTTTGGGAGCTTTCTTT. Amino acids: CASSSQGAQNSLGAFF.

The sample holds a few counts of this clone. The rearrangement joins TRBV11-2 to TRBJ2-1; TRBD2 agrees at 14 bases. The CDR3 sequence is 18 residues long. The V and J ends lost 5 bases and 1 base, in that order; junction bases with no gene match: 7. Germline CDR1 SGHAT, CDR2 FQNNGV. The chain's CDR3 is CASSRRTSGGTSYNEQFF. The DNA for the CDR3 is TGTGCCAGCAGCCGACGGACTAGCGGGGGGACTTCCTACAATGAGCAGTTCTTC.

The rearrangement joins TRBV18 to TRBJ1-1; weak D call: TRBD1 (5 bases). The CDR3 contains 13 residues. Germline CDR1 and CDR2: KGHSH and LQKENI. Trimming took 6 bases from V and 7 from J, leaving 15 bases between them. The CDR3 DNA reads TGTGCCAGCTCTCCCGCTCAGGGTTTTGAAGCTTTCTTT. This sequence encodes CASSPAQGFEAFF.

The chain uses TRBV6-5 and TRBJ1-2; a possible D gene is TRBD1 (5 bases). Trimming took 5 bases from V and 4 from J, leaving 14 bases between them. Germline CDR1 is MNHEY and CDR2 is SVGAGI. This CDR3 has 14 residues. CDR3 region: CASSTRATRYGYTF. The CDR3 DNA sequence: TGTGCCAGCAGTACCAGGGCAACGCGCTATGGCTACACCTTC.

The chain employs TRBV2 and TRBJ1-4; D might be TRBD1 (5 bases). The CDR3 runs to 14 residues. The germline V and J ends were trimmed by 3 bases and 8 bases, with 13 bases remaining between them. Per the germline V gene, CDR1 is SNHLY and CDR2 is FYNNEI. The CDR3 DNA sequence: TGTGCCAGCAGTGATTACGGGGAGGGGGAAAAACTGTTTTTT. Its translation is CASSDYGEGEKLFF.

The CDR3 sequence is CASSGTASSGANVLTF. In DNA, the CDR3 is TGTGCCAGCAGTGGGACTGCGTCCTCTGGGGCCAACGTCCTGACTTTC. This sequence joins TRBV6-4 and TRBJ2-6, with D tentatively TRBD2 (5 bases). Trimming took 4 bases from V and 0 from J, leaving 10 bases between them. This CDR3 region has 16 residues. CDR1 is MRHNA and CDR2 is SNTAGT in the germline V gene.

V is TRBV5-1 and J is TRBJ2-1, with 10 bases identical to TRBD1. Germline V gene lookup returns CDR1 SGHRS and CDR2 YFSETQ. This CDR3 is 16 amino acids long. V was clipped by 4 bases and J by 4 bases; unmatched bases: 8. CDR3: CASSVGGTGVYNEQFF. The CDR3 DNA reads TGCGCCAGCAGCGTAGGTGGGACAGGGGTTTACAATGAGCAGTTCTTC.

J is TRBJ1-2 and V is TRBV28, with D perhaps matching TRBD1 (6 bases). This CDR3 is 16 amino acids long. V dropped 10 bases and J dropped 4 bases, with 25 bases sitting between them. CDR1 and CDR2 from the germline V gene are MDHEN and SYDVKM. This chain's CDR3 is CATVDRVGGGLYGYTF. The CDR3 nucleotides read TGTGCCACCGTGGACAGAGTCGGAGGTGGCCTCTATGGCTACACCTTC.

This sequence joins TRBV3-1 (or the pseudogene TRBV3-2) and TRBJ2-2; 12 nucleotides match TRBD2. From germline, CDR1 is LGHDT and CDR2 YNNKEL (reference sequence). The CDR3 loop spans 17 amino acids. V gave up 5 bases and J gave up 0 bases; unmatched junction bases: 4. The CDR3 reads CASSSLAGGTNTGELFF. In DNA, the CDR3 is TGTGCCAGCAGCTCCCTAGCGGGGGGGACGAACACCGGGGAGCTGTTTTTT.

V usage is TRBV5-6 and J usage is TRBJ2-3; weak D call: TRBD1 (6 bases). Trimming left V 1 base short and J 0 bases short, with 9 bases between. The V gene's germline CDR1 is SGHDT and CDR2 YYEEEE. The CDR3 sequence is 15 residues long. The CDR3, as DNA: TGTGCCAGCAGCTTGTTAAGGGGGAGCACAGATACGCAGTATTTT. Its protein is CASSLLRGSTDTQYF. Full variable domain (outside the CDR3, taken from reference TRBV5-6 and TRBJ2-3): DAGVTQSPTHLIKTRGQQVTLRCSPKSGHDTVSWYQQALGQGPQFIFQYYEEEERQRGNFPDRFSGHQFPNYSSELNVNALLLGDSALYLCASSLLRGSTDTQYFGPGTRLTVL.

V is TRBV5-6 and J is TRBJ2-7; D might be TRBD2 (5 bases). The CDR3 has 15 amino acids. Germline V CDR1 and CDR2: SGHDT, YYEEEE. V was trimmed by 0 bases and J by 2 bases, leaving 12 bases between them. Here the CDR3 DNA reads TGTGCCAGCAGCTTGGGCCCGACGGGGACCTACGAGCAGTACTTC. This encodes CASSLGPTGTYEQYF.

This sequence joins TRBV13 and TRBJ2-5; 8 nucleotides align to TRBD2. Looked up from germline, CDR1 is PRHDT and CDR2 is FYEKMQ (reference sequence). V lost 5 bases to trimming and J lost 5 bases; unmatched junction nucleotides: 7. CDR3 length: 14 residues. CDR3 loop: CASSRRSGGETQYF. The CDR3, as DNA: TGTGCCAGCAGCCGACGAAGCGGGGGTGAGACCCAGTACTTC.

The rearrangement links TRBV2 to TRBJ2-3; D gene ambiguous. Germline CDR1 and CDR2: SNHLY and FYNNEI. V was pared by 5 bases and J by 1 base, with 7 bases between. The length of the CDR3 is 13 residues. The CDR3 region is CASSLRGTDTQYF. In DNA, the CDR3 is TGTGCCAGCAGTCTTCGGGGCACAGATACGCAGTATTTT.

This clone came up a few times. This chain links TRBV25-1 with TRBJ1-2; TRBD1 matches at 7 bases. CDR3 size: 13 residues. V lost 5 bases and J lost 7; bases outside the gene matches: 7. Germline CDR1 MGHDK, CDR2 SYGVNS. The CDR3 loop reads CASSSGQAAGYTF. The CDR3 nucleotides read TGTGCCAGCAGTAGCGGACAGGCTGCTGGCTACACCTTC.

The rearrangement uses TRBV5-6 and TRBJ2-3, with a tentative D call TRBD2 (6 bases). Trimming took off 1 base at V and 4 bases at J, with 10 bases between the two ends. CDR3 length equals 14 residues. The germline V gene encodes CDR1 SGHDT and CDR2 YYEEEE. The CDR3 loop reads CASSLNGGADTQYF. CDR3 nucleotide sequence: TGTGCCAGCAGCTTGAACGGGGGTGCAGATACGCAGTATTTT.

The V gene is TRBV5-1, the J gene TRBJ2-3, with 12 bases that match TRBD2. CDR1 and CDR2 from the germline V gene are SGHRS and YFSETQ. This CDR3 region has 18 residues. Losses at the gene ends were 0 bases for V and 6 bases for J; bases not matched to a gene: 11. CDR3 sequence (DNA): TGCGCCAGCAGCTTGGCCACGACTAGCGGGGGAGACCTTGATACGCAGTATTTT. Amino acids: CASSLATTSGGDLDTQYF.

The chain joins TRBV7-9 to TRBJ2-5; 16 bases map to TRBD2. The CDR3 is made up of 16 amino acids. V shed 3 bases, J shed 3 bases, and the junction held 1 base outside the gene matches. The germline V gene encodes CDR1 SEHNR and CDR2 FQNEAQ (reference sequence). The CDR3 nucleotides read TGTGCCAGCAGCTTCGGGACTAGCGGGGGGGAAGAGACCCAGTACTTC. This codes for CASSFGTSGGEETQYF.

The rearrangement uses TRBV27 and TRBJ1-4; 8 bases fit TRBD1. CDR1 and CDR2 (germline): MNHEY, SMNVEV (reference sequence). The ends lost 4 bases at V and 13 bases at J; junction bases unmatched: 14. This CDR3 is built from 15 residues. The CDR3 bases are TGTGCCAGCAGTTATGGACAGGGTGTGGGAGCGGGACTGTTTTTT. It yields the protein CASSYGQGVGAGLFF.

J is TRBJ1-3 and V is TRBV6-1; maybe TRBD1 (5 bases). The V end lost 2 bases, the J end lost 7 bases, and 12 bases lay between the germline ends. This CDR3 contains 14 residues. Per germline, CDR1 MNHNS and CDR2 SASEGT. This CDR3 reads CASSEPRKGNTIYF. The CDR3 DNA follows: TGTGCCAGCAGTGAACCCCGGAAGGGGAACACCATATATTTT.

This clone occurred a few times. The CDR3 here is CASSFSRLDTEAFF. The CDR3 DNA reads as TGTGCCAGCAGTTTCTCTCGACTCGACACTGAAGCTTTCTTT. The chain joins TRBV27 to TRBJ1-1, with D uncertain. There are 14 residues in the CDR3. V was cut by 3 bases and J by 3 bases, with 11 bases left in between. CDR1 and CDR2 (germline): MNHEY, SMNVEV (reference sequence).

The chain is built from TRBV6-6 and TRBJ1-4; no firm D call. The CDR3 spans 15 residues. CDR1 is MNHNY and CDR2 is SVGAGI in the germline V gene (reference sequence). Trimming stripped 2 bases from V and 0 bases from J, with 7 bases between. CDR3 loop: CASSYHQTTNEKLFF. CDR3 DNA: TGTGCCAGCAGTTACCACCAGACAACTAATGAAAAACTGTTTTTT.

J is TRBJ2-1 and V is TRBV5-1; a possible D gene is TRBD1 (6 bases). This CDR3 is 15 amino acids long. Germline CDR1 reads SGHRS; CDR2 reads YFSETQ. V lost 4 bases and J lost 4, with 15 bases in between. CDR3 protein: CASSTTGPLYNEQFF. As DNA, the CDR3 is TGCGCCAGCAGCACCACAGGGCCCCTTTACAATGAGCAGTTCTTC. The variable domain in full, completed from reference TRBV5-1 and TRBJ2-1, reads KAGVTQTPRYLIKTRGQQVTLSCSPISGHRSVSWYQQTPGQGLQFLFEYFSETQRNKGNFPGRFSGRQFSNSRSEMNVSTLELGDSALYLCASSTTGPLYNEQFFGPGTRLTVL.

This clone was seen a single time. The chain carries TRBV3-1 (or the pseudogene TRBV3-2) and TRBJ2-1; 7 bases fit TRBD1. V trimming: 1 base; J trimming: 6 bases; junction bases outside the gene matches: 6. This CDR3 is built from 15 residues. Germline CDR1 is LGHDT and CDR2 is YNNKEL (reference sequence). CDR3 region: CASSQADRAPNEQFF. The CDR3 bases are TGTGCCAGCAGCCAAGCCGACAGGGCCCCCAATGAGCAGTTCTTC.

J is TRBJ1-5 and V is TRBV6-5; D gene uncertain. Trimming shortened V by 6 bases and J by 0 bases, and 9 bases separated the two germline ends. The CDR3 length is 14 residues. Germline V CDR1 and CDR2: MNHEY, SVGAGI. CDR3 nucleotides: TGTGCCAGCAGGAAACTGCTTAGCAATCAGCCCCAGCATTTT. Protein product: CASRKLLSNQPQHF.

The sample holds one count of this clone. This chain links TRBV7-9 with TRBJ1-1; possible D gene TRBD1, 6 bases. The CDR3 totals 14 residues. Germline CDR1 reads SEHNR; CDR2 reads FQNEAQ (reference sequence). V was cut by 1 base and J by 3 bases, with 9 bases left in between. In nucleotides, the CDR3 is TGTGCCAGCAGCTTAGTAGGGGGAGACACTGAAGCTTTCTTT. This translates into CASSLVGGDTEAFF.

The chain's CDR3 is CASSTTYNEQFF. The DNA of the CDR3 is TGTGCCAGCAGCACAACCTACAATGAGCAGTTCTTC. The V gene is TRBV7-9, the J gene TRBJ2-1, with D unclear. Germline-derived CDR1 and CDR2 are SEHNR and FQNEAQ (reference sequence). This CDR3 contains 12 residues. Trimming cost V 5 bases and J 2 bases, with 4 bases left between them.

This chain joins TRBV5-5 and TRBJ1-6; TRBD1 aligns across 7 bases. In germline, CDR1 is SGHKS, CDR2 YYEKEE (reference sequence). Trimming took 5 bases from V and 6 from J; bases not matched to a gene: 8. The CDR3 runs 15 residues. The CDR3 loop reads CASRIKQGINSPLHF. The DNA for the CDR3 is TGTGCCAGCAGAATTAAACAGGGGATTAATTCACCCCTCCACTTT.

The chain is built from TRBV19 and TRBJ2-1, with 7 bases that match TRBD1. The CDR3 sequence is 15 residues long. Per germline, CDR1 LNHDA and CDR2 SQIVND (reference sequence). The V gene end was trimmed by 0 bases and the J gene end by 8 bases; junction bases not matched to a gene: 7. The DNA for the CDR3 is TGTGCCAGTAGTATAGACCTCCGGGACAGCGATGAGCAGTTCTTC. Protein product: CASSIDLRDSDEQFF.

The rearrangement uses TRBV7-7 and TRBJ2-1, with TRBD2 matching over 11 bases. After removal of 1 base from V and 8 bases from J, the junction contained 7 bases not matched to a gene. This CDR3 has 16 residues. Per germline, CDR1 SSHAT and CDR2 FNYEAQ (reference sequence). CDR3: CASSLDIAGGLDEQFF. The CDR3 DNA reads as TGTGCCAGCAGCTTAGATATAGCGGGGGGGCTTGATGAGCAGTTCTTC.

The J gene is TRBJ2-7, the V gene TRBV25-1; possible D gene TRBD2, 6 bases. V gave up 7 bases and J gave up 6 bases, with 22 bases separating them. CDR3 size: 15 residues. Germline assignment: CDR1 MGHDK and CDR2 SYGVNS. The CDR3 DNA follows: TGTGCCAGCATCCCCGGGGACTTTGCATCCCGCGAGCAGTACTTC. Translation: CASIPGDFASREQYF.

This chain connects TRBV2 to TRBJ1-6; 7 nucleotides align to TRBD1. The V gene end was trimmed by 4 bases and the J gene end by 10 bases; junction bases not matched to a gene: 7. Germline loops: CDR1 SNHLY, CDR2 FYNNEI. The CDR3 has 14 residues. The CDR3 loop is CASSGQGDGSPLHF. CDR3 nucleotides: TGTGCCAGCAGTGGACAGGGTGACGGATCACCCCTCCACTTT.